This entry lists 26 T cell receptor beta chains sequenced from one sample in a study of blood T cells in healthy people across ages. Through a sample-barcoded 5' primer and a J-beta primer mix, a second PCR was run for roughly 6 to 11 cycles. MiXCR, run by TCRdb on the 5' RACE reads, gives a single entry per CDR3 protein. Among 1.5 million to 1.9 million distinct CDR3 sequences, roughly 43% were seen once, and the ten largest hold 4%. Sequenced material: blood. The source of these receptors is a woman younger than 30 in good health.

The V gene is TRBV11-2, the J gene TRBJ2-7; D is possibly TRBD1 (8 bases). Trimming pared 5 bases from V and 4 bases from J, leaving 15 bases between. This CDR3 is 14 amino acids long. CDR1 SGHAT and CDR2 FQNNGV come from the germline V gene. CDR3 protein: CASSVQGGVYEQYF. In DNA, the CDR3 is TGTGCCAGCAGCGTACAGGGGGGGGTTTACGAGCAGTACTTC.

The chain recombines TRBV6-2 or TRBV6-3 with TRBJ2-3; D is unclear. The germline V and J ends were trimmed by 4 bases and 6 bases, with 14 bases remaining between them. Germline lookup yields CDR1 MNHEY and CDR2 SVGEGT. CDR3 length: 14 residues. The CDR3 DNA reads as TGTGCCAGCAGTTTTCTCCGGACCGCCGATACGCAGTATTTT. This sequence encodes CASSFLRTADTQYF.

V is TRBV7-2 and J is TRBJ2-1; 10 bases map to TRBD2. CDR1 and CDR2 (germline): SGHTA, FQGNSA. J gave up 2 bases and V 0 bases, and 4 bases lay outside the gene matches. The CDR3 has 17 amino acids. The CDR3 DNA sequence: TGTGCCAGCAGCTTAGCCTTTAGCGGGGGGCCCTACAATGAGCAGTTCTTC. Translation gives CASSLAFSGGPYNEQFF.

This clonotype has only a few counts. The V and J genes are TRBV9 and TRBJ1-2; a possible D gene is TRBD1 (5 bases). Looked up from germline, CDR1 is SGDLS and CDR2 is YYNGEE. The CDR3 loop spans 14 amino acids. Trimming took off 3 bases at V and 8 bases at J, with 17 bases between the two ends. The CDR3 sequence: CASSANIGTEGYTF. Here the CDR3 DNA reads TGTGCCAGCAGCGCGAATATAGGGACCGAAGGCTACACCTTC.

About this clonotype: One end of the junction varies from germline; a read error may be responsible. V gene TRBV7-2 combines with J gene TRBJ1-2, with no clear D. CDR3 length: 13 amino acids. Germline loops: CDR1 SGHTA, CDR2 FQGNSA. The CDR3 coding sequence is TGTGCCAGCAGCTTCCCGGGAAGCTATGGCCACACCTTC. Its protein product is CASSFPGSYGHTF. Looking up the rest from reference TRBV7-2 and TRBJ1-2 gives the full variable domain: GAGVSQSPSNKVTEKGKDVELRCDPISGHTALYWYRQSLGQGLEFLIYFQGNSAPDKSGLPSDRFSAERTGGSVSTLTIQRTQQEDSAVYLCASSFPGSYGHTFGSGTRLTVV.

This clonotype was seen at least ten times. J is TRBJ2-5 and V is TRBV12-3 or TRBV12-4; D gene uncertain. Trimming took 5 bases from V and 1 from J, leaving 14 bases between them. This CDR3 has 15 amino acids. CDR3 bases: TGTGCCAGCAGTGCCTCCCAGACCTCCCAAGAGACCCAGTACTTC. Translated: CASSASQTSQETQYF.

This sequence joins TRBV9 and TRBJ2-2; D may be TRBD1 (5 bases). V was shortened by 3 bases and J by 7 bases, with 22 bases between the two germline ends. Germline CDR1 reads SGDLS; CDR2 reads YYNGEE. There are 17 residues in the CDR3. This CDR3 reads CASSAHPGRAGHGELFF. The CDR3 DNA follows: TGTGCCAGCAGCGCCCACCCCGGACGGGCAGGGCACGGGGAGCTGTTTTTT.

The chain links TRBV20-1 to TRBJ2-5; 7 nucleotides agree with TRBD2. The J call is uncertain, as TRBJ2-7 better fits the DNA end. Looked up from germline, CDR1 is DFQATT and CDR2 is SNEGSKA (reference sequence). This CDR3 comprises 13 residues. This CDR3 reads CSASGRILYEQYF. In DNA form, the CDR3 reads TGCAGTGCTAGCGGGAGGATCCTCTACGAGCAGTACTTC.

J is TRBJ2-1 and V is TRBV20-1; D ambiguous. This CDR3 has 14 amino acids. V lost 4 bases, J lost 4 bases, and 14 bases lay in between. Germline assignment: CDR1 DFQATT and CDR2 SNEGSKA (reference sequence). Here the CDR3 DNA reads TGCAGTGCTAAAGACCAAAAGATTTACAATGAGCAGTTCTTC. Residues: CSAKDQKIYNEQFF.

J is TRBJ2-5 and V is TRBV6-2 or TRBV6-3, with 8 nucleotides matching TRBD1. The germline V gene has CDR1 MNHEY and CDR2 SVGEGT. This CDR3 has 15 residues. V lost 6 bases, J lost 2 bases, and 8 bases stayed unmatched. CDR3: CASRLGQGSQETQYF. Here the CDR3 DNA reads TGTGCCAGCAGGCTTGGACAGGGCTCACAAGAGACCCAGTACTTC.

In its sample, this clonotype was seen a few times. The genes are TRBV27 and TRBJ2-1, with 7 nucleotides matching TRBD1. Trimming removed 6 bases from V and 2 bases from J; junction bases left unmatched: 7. The germline gives CDR1 MNHEY, CDR2 SMNVEV (reference sequence). This CDR3 comprises 15 residues. The CDR3: CASRQGTVAYNEQFF. For the CDR3, the DNA is TGTGCCAGCAGACAGGGGACAGTTGCCTACAATGAGCAGTTCTTC.

On this clonotype itself: One junction end disagrees with the germline gene, perhaps due to a read error. This chain uses TRBV13 with TRBJ1-1, with a tentative D call TRBD1 (5 bases). The CDR3 loop spans 17 amino acids. Germline V gene sequence: CDR1 PRHDT, CDR2 FYEKMQ (reference sequence). For the CDR3, the DNA is TGTGCTAGCAGCCGTTCTTTTGAGGGGCGCGTGAACACTGAAGCTTTCTTT. This encodes CASSRSFEGRVNTEAFF.

In this sample, this clonotype turned up a few times. The V gene is TRBV27, the J gene TRBJ1-2, with D possibly matching TRBD1 (5 bases). Per the germline V gene, CDR1 is MNHEY and CDR2 is SMNVEV (reference sequence). The CDR3 runs to 15 residues. With 0 bases removed from V and 4 bases from J, the gap between germline ends came to 12 bases. The CDR3 loop reads CASSLSSGPTYGYTF. The CDR3 DNA reads TGTGCCAGCAGTTTATCATCAGGGCCCACCTATGGCTACACCTTC.

This clonotype turned up a few times. V gene TRBV21-1 combines with J gene TRBJ2-5; the D segment call TRBD2 is taken from the table without a DNA check. TRBV21-1 is given as a pseudogene. The CDR3 contains 18 residues. The CDR3 DNA follows: TGTGCCAGCAGCAAAGCTAATCCAGGGGCCCATCCCCAAGAGACCCAGTACTTC. Its translation is CASSKANPGAHPQETQYF.

The genes are TRBV7-8 and TRBJ2-7; D is ambiguous. Germline CDR1 SGHVS, CDR2 FQNEAQ. V shed 2 bases and J shed 10 bases, with 12 bases lying between them. This CDR3 contains 12 residues. The chain's CDR3 is CASSLFYRPQYF. The CDR3 DNA sequence: TGTGCCAGCAGCTTATTTTACAGACCTCAGTACTTC.

This clonotype occurred many times. The chain is built from TRBV5-1 and TRBJ2-3; D gene ambiguous. CDR1 is SGHRS, CDR2 YFSETQ, per germline. With 0 bases removed from V and 2 bases from J, the gap between germline ends came to 7 bases. There are 14 residues in the CDR3. The CDR3 spells CASSLVQATDTQYF. CDR3 nucleotide sequence: TGCGCCAGCAGCTTGGTCCAGGCCACAGATACGCAGTATTTT.

This clonotype has more than one count but fewer than ten. The rearrangement uses TRBV3-1 and TRBJ2-1; D uncertain. The V gene lost 0 bases and the J gene lost 6 bases, with 18 bases spanning the gap. The CDR3 extends over 17 amino acids. Germline loops: CDR1 LGHDT, CDR2 YNNKEL (reference sequence). For the CDR3, the DNA is TGTGCCAGCAGCCAAGATTTACCAGGCTACTACCGCAATGAGCAGTTCTTC. It encodes CASSQDLPGYYRNEQFF.

Only one count was recorded for this clonotype. The chain joins TRBV20-1 to TRBJ2-1; 7 bases align to TRBD1. The V and J ends lost 0 bases and 12 bases, in that order; junction bases with no gene match: 14. The CDR3 is 15 residues long. The germline gives CDR1 DFQATT, CDR2 SNEGSKA (reference sequence). The CDR3 reads CSARDKGVVWDRQFF. The CDR3 coding sequence is TGCAGTGCTAGAGATAAAGGGGTGGTTTGGGACAGGCAGTTCTTC.

The CDR3 here is CSVVGRTNYGYTF. DNA of the CDR3: TGCAGCGTTGTAGGTCGGACTAACTATGGCTACACCTTC. This sequence joins TRBV29-1 and TRBJ1-2; D gene uncertain. Deletions cut 4 bases from V and 0 bases from J, with 9 bases between. In germline, CDR1 is SQVTM, CDR2 ANQGSEA. The CDR3 has 13 amino acids.

Comments on this clonotype: A junction boundary mismatches the germline segment, possibly from a read error. The chain employs TRBV7-7 and TRBJ1-1; D unclear. Germline V gene data show CDR1 as SSHAT and CDR2 as FNYEAQ (reference sequence). The CDR3 runs to 13 residues. CDR3 coding DNA: TGTGCTAGCAGCACGTCGGAGAACACTGAAGCTTTCTTT. Translating it yields CASSTSENTEAFF.

In this sample, this clonotype turned up a few times. The chain joins TRBV12-3 or TRBV12-4 to TRBJ2-5, with D perhaps matching TRBD2 (6 bases). This CDR3 is 14 amino acids long. V dropped 7 bases and J dropped 4 bases, with 16 bases sitting between them. The DNA of the CDR3 is TGTGCCAGCACCAAACACAAGGGAGGAGAGACCCAGTACTTC. Protein: CASTKHKGGETQYF.

The table lists this clonotype with a few counts. This rearrangement joins TRBV20-1 to TRBJ2-7, with D perhaps TRBD1 (6 bases). Germline V gene sequence: CDR1 DFQATT, CDR2 SNEGSKA (reference sequence). V dropped 6 bases and J dropped 3 bases, with 12 bases sitting between them. The CDR3 extends over 12 amino acids. For the CDR3, the DNA is TGCAGTGCCCGGGACAAACTCTACGAGCAGTACTTC. This sequence encodes CSARDKLYEQYF.

This clonotype appeared a few times. The chain combines TRBV3-1 with TRBJ2-5; possibly TRBD1 for D (5 bases). The tail of the sequence fits TRBJ2-7 better, so the J call may be wrong. The germline gives CDR1 LGHDT, CDR2 YNNKEL (reference sequence). The length of the CDR3 is 14 residues. In nucleotides, the CDR3 is TGTGCCAGCAGCCAAGGAAGGTTGGGGCGCGAGCAGTACTTC. This encodes CASSQGRLGREQYF.

This chain joins TRBV9 and TRBJ2-5; a weak D match, TRBD1 (5 bases). Germline V gene lookup returns CDR1 SGDLS and CDR2 YYNGEE. Deletions cut 4 bases from V and 5 bases from J, with 21 bases between. There are 16 residues in the CDR3. DNA of the CDR3: TGTGCCAGCAGCCCTCGGACCAGGGTGTTCGGGGAGACCCAGTACTTC. Protein sequence: CASSPRTRVFGETQYF. The full variable domain, completed using reference TRBV9 and TRBJ2-5, is DSGVTQTPKHLITATGQRVTLRCSPRSGDLSVYWYQQSLDQGLQFLIQYYNGEERAKGNILERFSAQQFPDLHSELNLSSLELGDSALYFCASSPRTRVFGETQYFGPGTRLLVL.

The chain carries TRBV20-1 and TRBJ2-7; 7 bases match TRBD1. Matching the DNA end better, TRBJ2-5 makes the J call doubtful. The CDR3 totals 14 residues. The germline CDR1 and CDR2 sequences are DFQATT and SNEGSKA (reference sequence). The DNA of the CDR3 is TGCAGTGCTAGAGTGGACAGGATAGAAGAGACCCAGTACTTC. It translates to CSARVDRIEETQYF.

This clonotype was seen a handful of times. The chain is built from TRBV12-3 or TRBV12-4 and TRBJ2-3; no reliable D call. V was cut by 2 bases and J by 2 bases, with 8 bases left in between. There are 14 residues in the CDR3. The DNA for the CDR3 is TGTGCCAGCAGTTTAACTGTAGTCACAGATACGCAGTATTTT. Translation gives CASSLTVVTDTQYF.